This T cell receptor beta chain was captured in a study of blood T cell repertoires in COVID-19. This clone was counted at least ten times. The table came from immunoSEQ multiplex PCR; TCRdb's copy has only in-frame clones and leaves some out. Of some 200,000 clones listed, approximately 90% are singletons. The CDR3 sequence is 16 residues long. V was pared by 0 bases and J by 5 bases, with 8 bases of the junction left unmatched. Germline CDR1 is LGHNA and CDR2 is YNFKEQ. This receptor was obtained from a woman aged 30 to 39 who had recovered from COVID-19. The genes are TRBV4-2 and TRBJ2-7; 9 positions match TRBD1. Source material: PBMCs or T cells enriched from blood (not recorded which). The CDR3 DNA sequence: TGTGCCAGCAGCCAAGATCCCGGGACAGGGAGGGACGAGCAGTACTTC. It yields the protein CASSQDPGTGRDEQYF.